A selection of T cell receptor beta chains follows, all from one sample in a study of cytomegalovirus exposure and HLA in healthy donors. Method: immunoSEQ multiplex PCR; TCRdb's copy keeps in-frame clones and lacks some. The sample consists of approximately 130,000 clones, 70% to 85% of them appearing once. Sequences were obtained from PBMCs. The receptors come from a boy younger than 18 in good health and CMV-seronegative. Each CDR3 is given with its conserved first and last residue. The D gene is left open where the match is weak. Some rows mark clone size as missing; the rest say once, few, many or name a class of expanded clone.

TRBV10-3	TRBD2	TRBJ2-3	NA	TGTGCCACAGAGGGCCGGGAGGGGTACTCGGATACGCAGTATTTT	CATEGREGYSDTQYF
TRBV7-2	TRBD2	TRBJ2-3	NA	TGTGCCAGCAGCTTAGTGGGCGGGGGGGCTCGAGATACGCAGTATTTT	CASSLVGGGARDTQYF
TRBV9	TRBD2	TRBJ2-7	NA	TGTGCCAGCAGCGTAGCTTTCATGGGCGGGGGGGCCCGTCTCCCCTACGAGCAGTACTTC	CASSVAFMGGGARLPYEQYF
TRBV7-3	NA	TRBJ2-1	NA	TGTGCCAGCAGCTTACAGGCAGGGGGGAACTACAATGAGCAGTTCTTC	CASSLQAGGNYNEQFF
TRBV14	TRBD2	TRBJ2-5	NA	TGTGCCAGCAGCCAACTCGGGGGGAGGGAAGAGACCCAGTACTTC	CASSQLGGREETQYF
TRBV7-8	NA	TRBJ1-3	NA	TGTGCCAGCAGCTTAGCCTCGGGCTCTGGAAACACCATATATTTT	CASSLASGSGNTIYF
TRBV7-2	NA	TRBJ1-4	NA	TGTGCCAGCAGCTTAGAAGTAGGGCGGGGGGAAAAACTGTTTTTT	CASSLEVGRGEKLFF
TRBV6-1	NA	TRBJ1-2	NA	TGTGCCAGCAGGAAACAGGGTATTATAGATGGCTACACCTTC	CASRKQGIIDGYTF
TRBV6-5	NA	TRBJ1-3	NA	TGTGCCAGCAGCCGACTCCCGACCTCTGGAAACACCATATATTTT	CASSRLPTSGNTIYF
TRBV4-3	TRBD1	TRBJ1-4	NA	TGCGCCAGCAGCCAAGATGGGGGACAGGGTCATGAAAAACTGTTTTTT	CASSQDGGQGHEKLFF
TRBV4-1	NA	TRBJ1-2	few	TGCGCCAGCAGCCAAGTCCCGGGGAACTATGGCTACACCTTC	CASSQVPGNYGYTF
TRBV4-1	TRBD2	TRBJ2-1	NA	TGCGCCAGCAGCCCCCATCTCCGGGAGGCTACCTACAATGAGCAGTTCTTC	CASSPHLREATYNEQFF
TRBV15	NA	TRBJ1-2	NA	TGTGCCACCAGCAGAGATTGGAGTAAGGTGAGGAAGGACTATGGCTACACCTTC	CATSRDWSKVRKDYGYTF
TRBV9	NA	TRBJ2-2	NA	TGTGCCAGCGGAGGAGGGGAGCTGTTTTTT	CASGGGELFF
TRBV4-3	NA	TRBJ2-7	once	TGCGCCAGCAGCCAAGGACTACAAAACGAGCAGTACTTC	CASSQGLQNEQYF
TRBV5-8	TRBD2	TRBJ2-2	NA	TGTGCCAGCAGCTTGGTACTAGCGGGACCCGGGGAGCTGTTTTTT	CASSLVLAGPGELFF
TRBV7-9	NA	TRBJ1-1	few	TGTGCCAGCAGCTCCCTACAGGGACGGGACACTGAAGCTTTCTTT	CASSSLQGRDTEAFF
TRBV7-9	NA	TRBJ2-5	NA	TGTGCCAGCAGCTTAATGTTTCGGGTTCAAGAGACCCAGTACTTC	CASSLMFRVQETQYF
TRBV4-3	NA	TRBJ2-3	NA	TGCGCCAGCAGCCAAGATTACGGAGGTCGGAGGGTTAGCACAGATACGCAGTATTTT	CASSQDYGGRRVSTDTQYF
TRBV10-3	TRBD1	TRBJ2-7	NA	TGTGCCATCAGTGAGACAGGGGATTTGCTCTACGAGCAGTACTTC	CAISETGDLLYEQYF
TRBV5-4	TRBD1	TRBJ2-4	NA	TGTGCCAGCAGCGAAGGGGGCGAGAACATTCAGTACTTC	CASSEGGENIQYF
TRBV5-4	NA	TRBJ2-1	NA	TGTGCCAGCAGCACAAAGACAGCTTACAATGAGCAGTTCTTC	CASSTKTAYNEQFF
TRBV27	NA	TRBJ1-2	NA	NA	CASSLDKAHGYTF
TRBV14	NA	TRBJ2-1	NA	TGTGCCAGCAGCCAGGTGAGCTCCTACAATGAGCAGTTCTTC	CASSQVSSYNEQFF
TRBV21-1	NA	TRBJ2-7	NA	TGTGCCAGCAGCAAAGGGGGAGAGGACCACTGCGAGCAGTACTTC	CASSKGGEDHCEQYF
TRBV6-1	NA	TRBJ2-3	NA	TGTGCCAGCAGTGAGCGTGTCACAGATACGCAGTATTTT	CASSERVTDTQYF
TRBV4-1	TRBD1	TRBJ2-2	NA	TGCGCCAGCAGCCTGGGACAGAGCGATGAGACCGGGGAGCTGTTTTTT	CASSLGQSDETGELFF
TRBV18	NA	TRBJ2-2	once	TGTGCCAGCTCACCCCCCAAATTGAACACCGGGGAGCTGTTTTTT	CASSPPKLNTGELFF
TRBV2	NA	TRBJ2-1	NA	TGTGCCAGCAGTGAAGCCCCCCGAGGGAATGAGCAGTTCTTC	CASSEAPRGNEQFF
TRBV6-5	NA	TRBJ1-3	NA	TGTGCCAGCAGTTACTCCAACTCTGGAAACACCATATATTTT	CASSYSNSGNTIYF
TRBV19	NA	TRBJ1-1	NA	TGTGCCAGTAGTAAAATCAGGGCTGGGGACACTGAAGCTTTCTTT	CASSKIRAGDTEAFF
TRBV19	TRBD2	TRBJ2-1	once	TGTGCCAGTACCCTGACTAGCGGGAGTTACAATGAGCAGTTCTTC	CASTLTSGSYNEQFF
TRBV27	NA	TRBJ1-4	NA	TGTGCCAGCAGTTTTGGACAGCTTAATGAAAAACTGTTTTTT	CASSFGQLNEKLFF
TRBV9	NA	TRBJ1-3	NA	TGTGCCAGCAGCGTAGGAACAGCTTCTGGAAACACCATATATTTT	CASSVGTASGNTIYF
TRBV21-1	NA	TRBJ1-1	NA	TGTGCCAGCAGCAAGGGGACACGAAAAATGAACACTGAAGCTTTCTTT	CASSKGTRKMNTEAFF
TRBV9	NA	TRBJ2-4	NA	TGTGCCAGCAGCCCCCACCTCCGGGGTGACGGAAACATTCAGTACTTC	CASSPHLRGDGNIQYF
TRBV19	NA	TRBJ1-4	NA	TGTGCCAGTAGTACTGACGGGAGTGAAAAACTGTTTTTT	CASSTDGSEKLFF
TRBV20-1	TRBD1	TRBJ1-2	NA	TGCAGTGCTAGGACAGGGCAAGGCTACACCTTC	CSARTGQGYTF
TRBV4-3	NA	TRBJ2-6	NA	TGCGCCAGCAGCCAAGAAGGACTCGTGGGAGCTGGGGCCAACGTCCTGACTTTC	CASSQEGLVGAGANVLTF
TRBV2	TRBD2	TRBJ2-3	NA	TGTGCCAGCAGTGATCCGGGACTAGCAGGAGATACGCAGTATTTT	CASSDPGLAGDTQYF
TRBV6-1	NA	TRBJ1-2	NA	TGTGCCAGCTATCAAACAGGCTATGGCTACACCTTC	CASYQTGYGYTF
TRBV19	TRBD1	TRBJ2-7	NA	TGTGCCAGTAGTCCCGGGACAGGGAACTCCTACGAGCAGTACTTC	CASSPGTGNSYEQYF
TRBV5-6	NA	TRBJ1-5	NA	TGTGCCAGCAGCGAGACAGGAGACTATAGCAATCAGCCCCAGCATTTT	CASSETGDYSNQPQHF
TRBV6-5	TRBD2	TRBJ2-1	NA	TGTGCCAGCAATGGCGGGAGGATCAGCGGTGAGCAGTTCTTC	CASNGGRISGEQFF
TRBV9	NA	TRBJ2-5	NA	TGTGCCAGCAGCGTAGGACAGTTCGAAGAGACCCAGTACTTC	CASSVGQFEETQYF
TRBV25-1	TRBD1	TRBJ1-1	NA	TGTGCCAGCAGTGTGACAGGGAAAAGTGAAGCTTTCTTT	CASSVTGKSEAFF
TRBV6-6	TRBD2	TRBJ2-5	NA	TGTGCCAGCAGTTACTCCGGGGGGGCGCTGGAAGAGACCCAGTACTTC	CASSYSGGALEETQYF
TRBV9	NA	TRBJ1-2	NA	TGTGCCAGCAGTCCGGGACAAAATAACTATGGCTACACCTTC	CASSPGQNNYGYTF
TRBV5-6	NA	TRBJ1-4	NA	TGTGCCAGCAGTCAGGGTAATGAAAAACTGTTTTTT	CASSQGNEKLFF
TRBV2	TRBD2	TRBJ2-1	NA	TGTGCCAGCAGTGAATCGAGGACTAGCGGGAAGAGTGAGCAGTTCTTC	CASSESRTSGKSEQFF
TRBV10-1	TRBD1	TRBJ2-3	NA	TGCGCCAGCAGAGACACAGGGGATTCTAGCACAGATACGCAGTATTTT	CASRDTGDSSTDTQYF
TRBV29-1	NA	TRBJ2-7	NA	TGCAGCGTCCGACTGGCGGAGAGCGAGCAGTACTTC	CSVRLAESEQYF
TRBV29-1	TRBD1	TRBJ1-2	NA	TGCAGCGTATCGGTCGGGACAGGGGGCGTTGGCTATGGCTACACCTTC	CSVSVGTGGVGYGYTF
TRBV15	NA	TRBJ2-2	NA	TGTGCCACCAGCTTAGCAGAAAACACCGGGGAGCTGTTTTTT	CATSLAENTGELFF
TRBV2	NA	TRBJ1-2	once	TGTGCCAGCAGTAATGATGGCAGGGAATATGGCTACACCTTC	CASSNDGREYGYTF
TRBV27	NA	TRBJ1-1	NA	TGTGCCAGCAATAAATACAATGGAGGGAATCGAGAAGCTTTCTTT	CASNKYNGGNREAFF
TRBV4-3	NA	TRBJ1-1	few	TGCGCCAGCAGCCATTTCCGGGGGACTGAAGCTTTCTTT	CASSHFRGTEAFF
TRBV6-5	TRBD1	TRBJ2-7	few	TGTGCCAGCAGTTACTTGGCAGGGGGCAGATACGAGCAGTACTTC	CASSYLAGGRYEQYF
TRBV29-1	NA	TRBJ1-1	once	TGCAGCGCCGGACAGAGGTCAGACACTGAAGCTTTCTTT	CSAGQRSDTEAFF